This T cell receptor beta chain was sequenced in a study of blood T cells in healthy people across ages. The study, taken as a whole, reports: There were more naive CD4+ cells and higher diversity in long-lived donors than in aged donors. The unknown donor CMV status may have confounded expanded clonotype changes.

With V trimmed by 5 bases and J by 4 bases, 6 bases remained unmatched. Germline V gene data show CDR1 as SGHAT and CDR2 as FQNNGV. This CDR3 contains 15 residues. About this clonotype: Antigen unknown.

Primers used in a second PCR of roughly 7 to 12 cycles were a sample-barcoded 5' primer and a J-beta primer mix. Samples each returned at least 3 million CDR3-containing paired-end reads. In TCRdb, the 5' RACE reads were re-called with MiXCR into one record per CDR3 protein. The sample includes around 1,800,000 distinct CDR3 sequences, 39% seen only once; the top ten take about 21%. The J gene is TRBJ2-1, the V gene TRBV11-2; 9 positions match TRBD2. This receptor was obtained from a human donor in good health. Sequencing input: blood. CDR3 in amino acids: CASSPRGGEYNEQFF. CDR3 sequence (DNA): TGTGCCAGCAGCCCCCGCGGGGGGGAATACAATGAGCAGTTCTTC.